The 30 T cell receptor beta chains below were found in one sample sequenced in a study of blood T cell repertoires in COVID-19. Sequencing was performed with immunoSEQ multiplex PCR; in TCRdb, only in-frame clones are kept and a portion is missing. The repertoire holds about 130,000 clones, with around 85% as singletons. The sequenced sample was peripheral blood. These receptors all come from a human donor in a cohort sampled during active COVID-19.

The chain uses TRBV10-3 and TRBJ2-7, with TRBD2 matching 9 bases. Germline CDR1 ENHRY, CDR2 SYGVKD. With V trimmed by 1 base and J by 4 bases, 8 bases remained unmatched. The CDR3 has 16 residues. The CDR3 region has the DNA TGTGCCATCAGTGAGTTTGGGGCTAGCGGGGTATACGAGCAGTACTTC. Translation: CAISEFGASGVYEQYF.

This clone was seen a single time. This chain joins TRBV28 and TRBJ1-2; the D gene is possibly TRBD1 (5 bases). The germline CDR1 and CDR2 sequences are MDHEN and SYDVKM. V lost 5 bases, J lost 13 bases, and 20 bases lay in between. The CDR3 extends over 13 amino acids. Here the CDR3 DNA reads TGTGCCAGCAGTATCCGGCCTGGGCAGGGCCGCACCTTC. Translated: CASSIRPGQGRTF.

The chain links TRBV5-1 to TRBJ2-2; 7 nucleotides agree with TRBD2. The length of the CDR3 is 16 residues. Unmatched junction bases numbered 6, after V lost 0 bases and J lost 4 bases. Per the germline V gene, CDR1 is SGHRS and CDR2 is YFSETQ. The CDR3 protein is CASSLAVAGLTGELFF. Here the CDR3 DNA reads TGCGCCAGCAGCTTGGCGGTAGCGGGCCTCACCGGGGAGCTGTTTTTT.

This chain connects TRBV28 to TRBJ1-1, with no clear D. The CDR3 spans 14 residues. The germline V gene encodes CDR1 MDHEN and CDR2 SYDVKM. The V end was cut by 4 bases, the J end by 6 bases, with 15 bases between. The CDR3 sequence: CASSSRGVESEAFF. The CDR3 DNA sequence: TGTGCCAGCAGTTCCAGAGGAGTGGAATCTGAAGCTTTCTTT. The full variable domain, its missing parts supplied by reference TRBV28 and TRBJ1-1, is DVKVTQSSRYLVKRTGEKVFLECVQDMDHENMFWYRQDPGLGLRLIYFSYDVKMKEKGDIPEGYSVSREKKERFSLILESASTNQTSMYLCASSSRGVESEAFFGQGTRLTVV.

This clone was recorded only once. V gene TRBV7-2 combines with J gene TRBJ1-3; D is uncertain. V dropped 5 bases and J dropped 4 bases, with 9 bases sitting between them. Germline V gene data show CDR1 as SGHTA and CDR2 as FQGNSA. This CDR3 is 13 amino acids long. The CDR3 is CASSRSRGNTIYF. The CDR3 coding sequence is TGTGCCAGCAGCCGTAGTCGGGGAAACACCATATATTTT.

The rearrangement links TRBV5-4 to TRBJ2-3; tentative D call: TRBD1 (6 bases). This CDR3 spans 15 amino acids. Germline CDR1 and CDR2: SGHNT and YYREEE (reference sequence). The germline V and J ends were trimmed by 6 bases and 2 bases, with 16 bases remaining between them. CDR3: CASNQGSTSTDTQYF. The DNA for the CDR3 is TGTGCCAGCAACCAGGGGTCTACCTCCACAGATACGCAGTATTTT.

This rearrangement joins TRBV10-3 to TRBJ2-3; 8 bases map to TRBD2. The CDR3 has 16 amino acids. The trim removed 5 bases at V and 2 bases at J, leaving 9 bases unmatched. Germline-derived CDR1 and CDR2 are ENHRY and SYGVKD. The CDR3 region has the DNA TGTGCCATCAGTAACCTTCGGGGGGGGATCACAGATACGCAGTATTTT. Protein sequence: CAISNLRGGITDTQYF.

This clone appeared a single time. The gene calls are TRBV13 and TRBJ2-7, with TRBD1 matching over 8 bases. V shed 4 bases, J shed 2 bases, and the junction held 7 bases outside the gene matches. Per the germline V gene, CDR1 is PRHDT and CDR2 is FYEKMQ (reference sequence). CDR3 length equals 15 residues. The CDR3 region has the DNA TGTGCCAGCAGCTCCAGGGGGCTAACTACCTACGAGCAGTACTTC. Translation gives CASSSRGLTTYEQYF.

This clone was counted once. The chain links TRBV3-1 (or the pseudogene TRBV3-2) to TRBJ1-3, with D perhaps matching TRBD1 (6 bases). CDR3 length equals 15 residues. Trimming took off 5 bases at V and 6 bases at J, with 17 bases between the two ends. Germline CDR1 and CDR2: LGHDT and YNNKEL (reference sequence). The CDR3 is CASSVQGFSLNTIYF. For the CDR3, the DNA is TGTGCCAGCAGCGTACAGGGATTTTCTCTAAACACCATATATTTT.

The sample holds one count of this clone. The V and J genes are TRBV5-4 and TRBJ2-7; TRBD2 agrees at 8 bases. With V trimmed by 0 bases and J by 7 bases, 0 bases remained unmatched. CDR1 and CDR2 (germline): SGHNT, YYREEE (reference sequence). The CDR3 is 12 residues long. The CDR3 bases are TGTGCCAGCAGCTTGGTAGCGGGGGAGCAGTACTTC. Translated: CASSLVAGEQYF.

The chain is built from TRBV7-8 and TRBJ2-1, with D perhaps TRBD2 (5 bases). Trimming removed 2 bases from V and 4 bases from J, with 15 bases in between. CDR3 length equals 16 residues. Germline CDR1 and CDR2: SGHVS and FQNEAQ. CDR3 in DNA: TGTGCCAGCAGCTTACAAGGACTTCCGCCGTACAATGAGCAGTTCTTC. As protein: CASSLQGLPPYNEQFF.

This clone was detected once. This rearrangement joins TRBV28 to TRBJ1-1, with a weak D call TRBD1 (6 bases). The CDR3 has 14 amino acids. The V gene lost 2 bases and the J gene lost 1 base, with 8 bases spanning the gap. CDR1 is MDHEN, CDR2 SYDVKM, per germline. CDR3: CASSLTGQNTEAFF. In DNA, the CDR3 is TGTGCCAGCAGTTTAACGGGACAGAACACTGAAGCTTTCTTT.

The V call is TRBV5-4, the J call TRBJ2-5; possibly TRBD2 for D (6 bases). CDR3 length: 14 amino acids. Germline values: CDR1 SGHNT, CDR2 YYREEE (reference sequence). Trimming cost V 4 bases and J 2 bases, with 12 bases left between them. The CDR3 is CASSQGLYQETQYF. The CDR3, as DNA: TGTGCCAGCAGCCAGGGACTGTATCAAGAGACCCAGTACTTC.

The CDR3: CASSLARGTYEQYF. CDR3 coding DNA: TGTGCCAGCAGCTTAGCGCGCGGTACCTACGAGCAGTACTTC. The V and J genes are TRBV7-8 and TRBJ2-7; D is ambiguous. V dropped 0 bases and J dropped 2 bases, with 8 bases sitting between them. The CDR3 consists of 14 residues. Per germline, CDR1 SGHVS and CDR2 FQNEAQ.

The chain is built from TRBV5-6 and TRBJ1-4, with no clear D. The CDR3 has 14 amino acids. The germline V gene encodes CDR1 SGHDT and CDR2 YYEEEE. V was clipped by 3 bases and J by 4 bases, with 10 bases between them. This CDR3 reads CASSYRGINEKLFF. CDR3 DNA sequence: TGTGCCAGCAGCTACCGGGGTATTAATGAAAAACTGTTTTTT. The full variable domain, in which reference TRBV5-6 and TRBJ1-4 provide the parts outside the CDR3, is DAGVTQSPTHLIKTRGQQVTLRCSPKSGHDTVSWYQQALGQGPQFIFQYYEEEERQRGNFPDRFSGHQFPNYSSELNVNALLLGDSALYLCASSYRGINEKLFFGSGTQLSVL.

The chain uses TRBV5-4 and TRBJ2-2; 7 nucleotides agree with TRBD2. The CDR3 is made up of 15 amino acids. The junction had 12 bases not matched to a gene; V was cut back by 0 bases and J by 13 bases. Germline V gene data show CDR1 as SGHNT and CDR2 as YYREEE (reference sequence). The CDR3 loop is CASSLGLSAGEGLFF. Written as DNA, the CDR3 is TGTGCCAGCAGCTTGGGACTGTCGGCGGGAGAGGGGCTGTTTTTT.

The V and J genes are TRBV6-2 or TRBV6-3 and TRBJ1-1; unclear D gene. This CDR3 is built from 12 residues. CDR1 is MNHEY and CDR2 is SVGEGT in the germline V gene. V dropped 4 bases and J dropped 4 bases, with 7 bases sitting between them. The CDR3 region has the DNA TGTGCCAGCAGTTGGGCAGTCACTGAAGCTTTCTTT. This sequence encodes CASSWAVTEAFF.

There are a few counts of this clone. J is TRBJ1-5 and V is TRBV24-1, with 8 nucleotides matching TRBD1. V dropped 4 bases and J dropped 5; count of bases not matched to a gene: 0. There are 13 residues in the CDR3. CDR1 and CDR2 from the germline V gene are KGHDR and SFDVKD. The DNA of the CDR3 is TGTGCCACCAGTGACAGGGGGCATCAGCCCCAGCATTTT. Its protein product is CATSDRGHQPQHF.

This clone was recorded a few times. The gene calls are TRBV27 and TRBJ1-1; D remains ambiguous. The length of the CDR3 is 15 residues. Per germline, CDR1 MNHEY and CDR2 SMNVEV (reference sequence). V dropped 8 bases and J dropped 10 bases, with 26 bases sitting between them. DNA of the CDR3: TGTGCCAGCGTAAGCAAACGCTTAAGTCCCGTTGGAGCTTTCTTT. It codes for CASVSKRLSPVGAFF.

The CDR3 spells CASSIGRTPTEAFF. The DNA of the CDR3 is TGTGCCAGTAGTATAGGACGGACTCCCACTGAAGCTTTCTTT. The V and J genes are TRBV19 and TRBJ1-1; D gene unclear. CDR1 and CDR2 (germline): LNHDA, SQIVND (reference sequence). CDR3 size: 14 residues. V dropped 1 base and J dropped 4 bases, with 10 bases sitting between them.

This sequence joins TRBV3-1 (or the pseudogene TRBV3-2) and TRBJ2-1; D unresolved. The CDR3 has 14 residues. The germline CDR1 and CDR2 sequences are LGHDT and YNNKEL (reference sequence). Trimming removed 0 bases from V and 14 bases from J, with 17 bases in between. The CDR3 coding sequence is TGTGCCAGCAGCCAAGATCCCGTGGCTCCCCTGGAGTTCTTC. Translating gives CASSQDPVAPLEFF.

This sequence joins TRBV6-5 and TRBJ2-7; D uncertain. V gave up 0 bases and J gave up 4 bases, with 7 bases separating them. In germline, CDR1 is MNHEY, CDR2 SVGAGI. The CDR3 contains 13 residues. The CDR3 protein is CASSYSRLYEQYF. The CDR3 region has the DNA TGTGCCAGCAGTTACTCGAGGCTGTACGAGCAGTACTTC.

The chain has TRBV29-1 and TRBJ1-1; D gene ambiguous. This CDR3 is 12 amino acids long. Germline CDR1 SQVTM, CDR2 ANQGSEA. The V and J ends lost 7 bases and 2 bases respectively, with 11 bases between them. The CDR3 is CSARVANTEAFF. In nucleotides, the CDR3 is TGCAGCGCCCGTGTAGCCAACACTGAAGCTTTCTTT.

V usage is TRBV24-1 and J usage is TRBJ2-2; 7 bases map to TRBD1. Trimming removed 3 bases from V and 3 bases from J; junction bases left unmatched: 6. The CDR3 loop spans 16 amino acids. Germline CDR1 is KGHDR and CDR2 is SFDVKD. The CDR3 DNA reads TGTGCCACCAGTGATAGCGACAGGGCAGACACCGGGGAGCTGTTTTTT. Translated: CATSDSDRADTGELFF.

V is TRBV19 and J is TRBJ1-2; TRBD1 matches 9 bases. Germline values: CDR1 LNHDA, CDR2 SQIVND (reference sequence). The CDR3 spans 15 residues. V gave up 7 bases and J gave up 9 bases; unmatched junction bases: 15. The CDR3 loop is CASMRGGGQGGSYTF. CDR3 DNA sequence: TGTGCCAGTATGCGCGGAGGGGGACAGGGAGGAAGCTACACCTTC.

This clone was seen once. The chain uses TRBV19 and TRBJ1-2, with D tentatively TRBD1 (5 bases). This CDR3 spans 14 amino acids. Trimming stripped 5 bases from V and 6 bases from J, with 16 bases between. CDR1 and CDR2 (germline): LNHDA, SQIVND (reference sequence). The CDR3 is CASSPRGRGDGYTF. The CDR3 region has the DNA TGTGCCAGTAGTCCAAGGGGTCGGGGGGATGGCTACACCTTC.

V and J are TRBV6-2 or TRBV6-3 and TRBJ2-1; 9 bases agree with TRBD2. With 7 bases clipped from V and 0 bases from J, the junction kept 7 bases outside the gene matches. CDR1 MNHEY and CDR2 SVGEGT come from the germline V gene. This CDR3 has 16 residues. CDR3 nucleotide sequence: TGTGCCAGCAACCCGCGGGGGGGCCTCTCCTACAATGAGCAGTTCTTC. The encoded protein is CASNPRGGLSYNEQFF.

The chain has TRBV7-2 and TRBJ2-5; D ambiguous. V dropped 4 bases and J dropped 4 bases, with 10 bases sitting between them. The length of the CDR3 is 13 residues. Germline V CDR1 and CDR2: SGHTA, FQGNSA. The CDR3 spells CASSSTGSETQYF. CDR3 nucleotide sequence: TGTGCCAGCAGCTCGACTGGCTCAGAGACCCAGTACTTC.

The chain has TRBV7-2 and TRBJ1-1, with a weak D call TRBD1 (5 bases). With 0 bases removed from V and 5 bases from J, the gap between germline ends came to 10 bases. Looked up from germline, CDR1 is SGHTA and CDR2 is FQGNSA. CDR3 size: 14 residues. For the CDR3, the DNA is TGTGCCAGCAGCTTAGCGCGGGGGTTGACTGAAGCTTTCTTT. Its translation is CASSLARGLTEAFF.

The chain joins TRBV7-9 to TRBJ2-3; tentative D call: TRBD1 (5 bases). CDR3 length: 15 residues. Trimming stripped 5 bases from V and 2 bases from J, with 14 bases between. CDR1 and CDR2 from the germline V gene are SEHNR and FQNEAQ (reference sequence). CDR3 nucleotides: TGTGCCAGCAGCCCCGGCGACAGAGCCACAGATACGCAGTATTTT. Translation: CASSPGDRATDTQYF. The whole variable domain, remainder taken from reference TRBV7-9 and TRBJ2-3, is DTGVSQNPRHKITKRGQNVTFRCDPISEHNRLYWYRQTLGQGPEFLTYFQNEAQLEKSRLLSDRFSAERPKGSFSTLEIQRTEQGDSAMYLCASSPGDRATDTQYFGPGTRLTVL.